This T cell receptor beta chain is drawn from a study of CD8 T cells in ankylosing spondylitis (dated by TCRdb to 2015 to 2018). For the wider study: To find TCR variants linked to disease, the study profiled T cell receptor beta repertoires in ankylosing spondylitis patients and healthy donors. The whole study cohort included some 100 healthy donors and around 25 ankylosing spondylitis patients. Samples of peripheral blood were taken, and for ankylosing spondylitis patients, synovial fluid was collected as well.

Overall study outcomes, separate from this receptor: The disease-linked clones showed a CD8+ phenotype and occurred at relatively low frequencies in peripheral blood. Some TCR beta motif variants had previously been reported in synovial fluid and blood of reactive arthritis patients, which suggested common disease-initiation mechanisms. The disease-linked clones were reported as significantly enriched in matched synovial fluid samples from ankylosing spondylitis patients. A TCR beta motif of several highly homologous amino acid variants appeared characteristic of blood from ankylosing spondylitis patients.

This clonotype was seen at least ten times. The target of this receptor is not known. No base quality information exists; no much larger clone differs at one position. The junction shows trimming of 7 bases on V and 1 base on J, plus 4 bases between the germline ends. The CDR3 sequence holds 10 residues, the cysteine and phenylalanine included. The sequence is cut down to CDR3 DNA, 30 bases in frame from base 1. From the germline V gene, CDR1 is SQVTM and CDR2 is ANQGSEA. The listed sequencing device is Illumina HiSeq 2500. Quantitative 5'-RACE with molecular barcodes was used to prepare TCR beta libraries. In the original analysis: To identify disease-linked TCR variants, a new computational method was used, one built on a probabilistic model of VDJ rearrangement. TCRdb reworked the public reads: Q25 trimming with fastp, MiXCR clone assembly, productive beta chains retained. Records with the same CDR3 protein are collapsed into one entry carrying the most frequent genes and DNA. TCRdb, not the original authors, processed these V and J calls. The sample table holds a few hundred thousand distinct CDR3 sequences, of which roughly 8% were seen once. Approximately 15% of the sample is in the top ten clones.

This receptor chain uses TRBV29-1 and TRBJ1-1, with the D segment identity uncertain. This receptor was obtained from a male donor with ankylosing spondylitis. Sequenced sample: blood, either unsorted or a sorted T cell fraction (not recorded which). The bases are TGCAGCGGTGAGAACACTGAAGCTTTCTTT. This sequence encodes CSGENTEAFF.